A selection of T cell receptor beta chains follows, all from one sample in a study of control samples from healthy donors and cancer patients. Using immunoSEQ multiplex PCR, the repertoire was profiled, and TCRdb retains in-frame clones only, with some absent. The table includes over 100,000 clones, around 88% detected once. The material sequenced was blood. The origin of the receptors is a woman aged 45-59 years in good health. CDR3s include the opening cysteine and the closing phenylalanine or tryptophan. D genes are given only for firm matches. Clone sizes are given selectively: once, few, many, or a class where the clone is expanded.

length: 12
J: TRBJ2-5
D: -
V: TRBV20-1
size: -
DNA: TGCAGTGCTAGTTCAGGGGAAGAGACCCAGTACTTC
CDR3: CSASSGEETQYF

length: 13
J: TRBJ1-6
D: -
V: TRBV6-5
size: -
DNA: TGTGCCAGCAGTTTGGAAGCCTCTTCACCCCTCCACTTT
CDR3: CASSLEASSPLHF

length: 16
J: TRBJ2-1
D: TRBD2
V: TRBV18
size: -
DNA: TGTGCCAGCTCGCCGCCACTAGCGGGAGGGTACAATGAGCAGTTCTTC
CDR3: CASSPPLAGGYNEQFF

length: 16
J: TRBJ2-3
D: -
V: TRBV4-1
size: -
DNA: TGCGCCAGCAGCCAAAGGCAGGGCAGGGGAGAAGATACGCAGTATTTT
CDR3: CASSQRQGRGEDTQYF

length: 13
J: TRBJ2-5
D: -
V: TRBV24-1
size: -
DNA: TGTGCCACCAGTGATTTGGCTGGGGAGACCCAGTACTTC
CDR3: CATSDLAGETQYF

length: 17
J: TRBJ1-5
D: -
V: TRBV30
size: -
DNA: TGTGCCTGGAGTTTAGGCGGCGACGGTACTAGCAATCAGCCCCAGCATTTT
CDR3: CAWSLGGDGTSNQPQHF

length: 16
J: TRBJ2-3
D: TRBD2
V: TRBV9
size: -
DNA: TGTGCCAGCAGCGTATATAGCGGGGGGAGCACAGATACGCAGTATTTT
CDR3: CASSVYSGGSTDTQYF

length: 13
J: TRBJ2-7
D: -
V: TRBV6-5
size: -
DNA: TGTGCCAGCAGGGGGGGGCCAACCCACGAGCAGTACTTC
CDR3: CASRGGPTHEQYF

length: 15
J: TRBJ1-6
D: -
V: TRBV4-1
size: -
DNA: TGCGCCAGCAGCCAAGTGGACGGATATAATTCACCCCTCCACTTT
CDR3: CASSQVDGYNSPLHF

length: 14
J: TRBJ1-6
D: TRBD1
V: TRBV5-6
size: -
DNA: TGTGCCAGCAGCTTCCGGGACAGTAATTCACCCCTCCACTTT
CDR3: CASSFRDSNSPLHF

length: 13
J: TRBJ1-5
D: -
V: TRBV18
size: once
DNA: TGTGCCAGCTCGGGGGACGCGAGGGAGCCCCAGCATTTT
CDR3: CASSGDAREPQHF

length: 16
J: TRBJ2-3
D: -
V: TRBV19
size: once
DNA: TGTGCCAGTAGTATAGATCTCCTAGTTGGCACAGATACGCAGTATTTT
CDR3: CASSIDLLVGTDTQYF

length: 15
J: TRBJ2-1
D: -
V: TRBV11-3
size: -
DNA: TGTGCCAGCAGCATTAGCGGTAGCTCCTACAATGAGCAGTTCTTC
CDR3: CASSISGSSYNEQFF

length: 11
J: TRBJ1-2
D: -
V: TRBV2
size: -
DNA: TGTGCCAGCAGGCGTAGGGCAGGCTACACCTTC
CDR3: CASRRRAGYTF

length: 15
J: TRBJ2-1
D: TRBD1
V: TRBV5-6
size: -
DNA: TGTGCCAGCAGCCTGGCGGACAGGGACCACAATGAGCAGTTCTTC
CDR3: CASSLADRDHNEQFF

length: 13
J: TRBJ1-1
D: -
V: TRBV3-1/TRBV3-2
size: once
DNA: TGTGCCAGCAGCCTCGATCAGTACACTGAAGCTTTCTTT
CDR3: CASSLDQYTEAFF

length: 17
J: TRBJ2-3
D: -
V: TRBV18
size: -
DNA: TGTGCCAGCTCACCACGATTTGGGCCGTACGGCACAGATACGCAGTATTTT
CDR3: CASSPRFGPYGTDTQYF

length: 17
J: TRBJ1-6
D: -
V: TRBV7-9
size: -
DNA: TGTGCCAGCAGCTTACCGGACACCCGCGCCTATAATTCACCCCTCCACTTT
CDR3: CASSLPDTRAYNSPLHF

length: 17
J: TRBJ2-3
D: -
V: TRBV11-2
size: once
DNA: TGTGCCAGCAGCTCCCTTCTGTCCGCGGGTAGCACAGATACGCAGTATTTT
CDR3: CASSSLLSAGSTDTQYF

length: 15
J: TRBJ2-1
D: -
V: TRBV4-3
size: -
DNA: TGCGCCAGCAGCGCCATCGGGGATGGATACAATGAGCAGTTCTTC
CDR3: CASSAIGDGYNEQFF

length: 11
J: TRBJ2-5
D: -
V: TRBV30
size: few
DNA: TGTGCCTGGAGTGTACTAGAGACCCAGTACTTC
CDR3: CAWSVLETQYF

length: 13
J: TRBJ2-3
D: TRBD2
V: TRBV6-5
size: -
DNA: TGTGCCAGCGTACTAGCGGGCACAGATACGCAGTATTTT
CDR3: CASVLAGTDTQYF

length: 13
J: TRBJ1-1
D: TRBD1
V: TRBV9
size: -
DNA: TGTGCCAGCAGCTTAGACCCTGGGACAGACGCTTTCTTT
CDR3: CASSLDPGTDAFF

length: 12
J: TRBJ1-2
D: -
V: TRBV25-1
size: -
DNA: TGTGCCAGCAGTGGGGGGGCCGCTGGCTACACCTTC
CDR3: CASSGGAAGYTF

length: 13
J: TRBJ2-5
D: TRBD1
V: TRBV19
size: -
DNA: TGTGCCAGTAAACGGGACAGCGAAGAGACCCAGTACTTC
CDR3: CASKRDSEETQYF

length: 17
J: TRBJ2-7
D: -
V: TRBV23-1
size: -
DNA: TGCGCCAGCAGTCAACCCCAGGGTCGGGACGTGGGCTACGAGCAGTACTTC
CDR3: CASSQPQGRDVGYEQYF

length: 15
J: TRBJ2-5
D: TRBD1
V: TRBV6-5
size: -
DNA: TGTGCCAGCAGTTACTCGAGGGACAGGGGGTTGACCCAGTACTTC
CDR3: CASSYSRDRGLTQYF

length: 13
J: TRBJ2-1
D: -
V: TRBV7-3
size: -
DNA: TGTGCCAGCAGCCCAAACTCCGGGGGTGAGCAGTTCTTC
CDR3: CASSPNSGGEQFF

length: 13
J: TRBJ2-7
D: TRBD1
V: TRBV6-6
size: -
DNA: TGTGCCAGCAGTTGGGACAGGGGGCTGGGGCAGTACTTC
CDR3: CASSWDRGLGQYF

length: 12
J: TRBJ2-1
D: -
V: TRBV5-1
size: -
DNA: TGCGCCAGCAGCACCGACAACGAAGCACAGTTCTTC
CDR3: CASSTDNEAQFF

length: 15
J: TRBJ2-7
D: -
V: TRBV6-2/TRBV6-3
size: -
DNA: TGTGCCAGCAGTTCTGTGTTGACAGCCTACTACGAGCAGTACTTC
CDR3: CASSSVLTAYYEQYF

length: 11
J: TRBJ2-1
D: -
V: TRBV20-1
size: -
DNA: TGCAGTGCTAGAGATCCTAATGAGCAGTTCTTC
CDR3: CSARDPNEQFF

length: 15
J: TRBJ2-1
D: -
V: TRBV3-1/TRBV3-2
size: -
DNA: TGTGCCAGCAGCCAATCATCACAGACCAACAATGAGCAGTTCTTC
CDR3: CASSQSSQTNNEQFF

length: 13
J: TRBJ2-1
D: -
V: TRBV4-3
size: -
DNA: TGCGCCAGCAGCCAAGCTGTTTACAATGAGCAGTTCTTC
CDR3: CASSQAVYNEQFF

length: 13
J: TRBJ2-1
D: -
V: TRBV6-5
size: -
DNA: TGTGCCAGCAGTTACGCCCCCTTCAATGAGCAGTTCTTC
CDR3: CASSYAPFNEQFF

length: 15
J: TRBJ1-5
D: -
V: TRBV11-2
size: once
DNA: TGTGCCAGCAGCTTAGCGGTTGGGCTGGGCCAGCCCCAGCATTTT
CDR3: CASSLAVGLGQPQHF

length: 14
J: TRBJ2-1
D: TRBD2
V: TRBV24-1
size: -
DNA: TGTGCCACCAGTGATTGGGGACTACCCAATGAGCAGTTCTTC
CDR3: CATSDWGLPNEQFF

length: 16
J: TRBJ2-3
D: -
V: TRBV7-6
size: few
DNA: TGTGCCAGCAGCTTAGAGCAGGCGGGAACCACAGATACGCAGTATTTT
CDR3: CASSLEQAGTTDTQYF

length: 17
J: TRBJ2-1
D: TRBD2
V: TRBV5-6
size: -
DNA: TGTGCCAGCAGCTCGCCGGGACTAGCGGGCTTAGACAATGAGCAGTTCTTC
CDR3: CASSSPGLAGLDNEQFF

length: 15
J: TRBJ1-2
D: -
V: TRBV3-1/TRBV3-2
size: few
DNA: TGTGCCAGCAGCCCTGAGCTGGGGGCCTCCTATGGCTACACCTTC
CDR3: CASSPELGASYGYTF